The T cell receptor (beta chain) described here comes from a study of cytomegalovirus exposure and HLA in healthy donors. Broader study findings: It was likely that a cluster of highly shared sequence variants was a sequencing artifact. Certain indistinguishable V segments, among them TRBV6-2 and TRBV6-3, were excluded. Later analysis identified a missense DCLRE1C variant that was linked to TCR beta V- and J-gene trimming. Fewer N-insertions (relative to the approximately 700-donor mean) were reportedly seen in an Asian-associated ancestry cluster in a later analysis.

This CDR3 has 16 amino acids. Germline trimming cut 4 bases from V and 0 bases from J; bases unmatched to any gene: 3. CDR1 is MNHNS and CDR2 is SASEGT in the germline V gene. In the case of this clone: The target antigen is unknown.

The study ran its PCR with 60 Vbeta and 13 Jbeta primers. Assay used: immunoSEQ multiplex PCR; TCRdb lists only in-frame clones, some missing. The sample comprises about 140,000 clones, approximately 80% of which are singletons, and roughly 2.9% rests with the top ten. The clonotype originates from a female donor in good health and CMV-seronegative. The chain employs TRBV6-1 and TRBJ2-3; TRBD2 matches 11 bases. Sample: PBMCs. DNA of the CDR3: TGTGCCAGCAGTGGGACTAGCGGGTTAAGCACAGATACGCAGTATTTT. Translated: CASSGTSGLSTDTQYF.